The clone carrying this TCR beta chain was recorded a few times. The antigen is unknown. A single base separates this from a much larger clone, so it may be a read error. Patients aged 18 to 65 had newly diagnosed hyperthyroidism of under 2 months' duration. The PBMCs were sourced from fresh peripheral blood (about 10 ml). Regions amplified from RNA transcripts were the TCR beta CDR3 regions. RT-PCR in the first round (using the HTBI primer set) targeted the TCR CDR3. TCRdb independently ran MiXCR on the multiplex PCR reads; one entry per CDR3 protein. The sample lists under 450,000 distinct CDR3 sequences; about a sixth were seen once. This specimen comes from a study of T cells in Graves' hyperthyroidism and ophthalmopathy. Study observations and caveats: Blood also contained most expanded thyroid clonotypes above 0.001.

From germline, CDR1 is SGHTA and CDR2 FQGNSA. The CDR3 consists of 16 residues. Trimming left V 5 bases short and J 6 bases short, with 20 bases between. This sequence joins TRBV7-2 and TRBJ2-1, with D perhaps matching TRBD2 (5 bases). This TCR derives from a woman aged 25 to 39 with Graves' hyperthyroidism that later progressed to Graves' ophthalmopathy. Material: blood. CDR3 in DNA: TGTGCCAGCAGCCCCTATAGGTCCAAGGACTGCAATGAGCAGTTCTTC. It codes for CASSPYRSKDCNEQFF.